The clone carrying this T cell receptor beta chain was picked up one time. The table came from immunoSEQ multiplex PCR; TCRdb's copy has only in-frame clones and leaves some out. The sample shows approximately 460,000 clones, approximately 89% of them seen only once. This entry is derived from a study of blood T cell repertoires in COVID-19. At the level of the study: Nucleic acid was either cDNA or gDNA, and it came from T cells, B-cell-depleted T cells, or PBMCs.

CDR1 and CDR2 from the germline V gene are LNHNV and YYDKDF (reference sequence). This CDR3 spans 14 amino acids. The trim removed 3 bases at V and 7 bases at J, leaving 5 bases unmatched. Sequencing was carried out using peripheral blood. The chain recombines TRBV15 with TRBJ2-7; the match to TRBD2 covers 11 bases. The TCR comes from a man younger than 35 with COVID-19, enrolled during active disease. CDR3 protein: CATSSSSGGREQYF. The CDR3 DNA is TGTGCCACCAGCAGTTCTAGCGGGGGGCGGGAGCAGTACTTC.